Shown below are 23 T cell receptor beta chains from a single sample sequenced in a study of CD8 T cells in Susac syndrome. Random-hexamer reverse transcription was applied to roughly 0.5 to 1 ug RNA. MiXCR was run by TCRdb on the immunoSEQ multiplex PCR reads, yielding one entry per CDR3 protein. The data contain about 150,000 distinct CDR3 sequences, 94% of them seen just once; the ten biggest clones take up 0.2% to 0.25%. Sequencing was performed on CD8+ T cells from PBMCs. The receptors derive from a human donor with multiple sclerosis.

V is TRBV4-1 and J is TRBJ2-7; D may be TRBD1 (7 bases). The length of the CDR3 is 14 residues. Trimming removed 1 base at V and 7 bases at J, with 14 bases between. Germline V lookup: CDR1 MGHRA, CDR2 YSYEKL. The CDR3 nucleotides read TGCGCCAGCAGCCAAGGCCAGGGGGGTACGGAGCAGTACTTC. As protein: CASSQGQGGTEQYF.

The CDR3 loop is CASSLGGGDEQFF. CDR3 nucleotides: TGTGCCAGCAGCTTGGGTGGGGGCGATGAGCAGTTCTTC. This chain uses TRBV5-6 with TRBJ2-1, with TRBD1 as a possible D gene (6 bases). The CDR3 has 13 amino acids. The germline V gene encodes CDR1 SGHDT and CDR2 YYEEEE. V lost 0 bases and J lost 8, with 9 bases in between. Based on the CDR3 plus reference TRBV5-6 and TRBJ2-1, the full variable domain is DAGVTQSPTHLIKTRGQQVTLRCSPKSGHDTVSWYQQALGQGPQFIFQYYEEEERQRGNFPDRFSGHQFPNYSSELNVNALLLGDSALYLCASSLGGGDEQFFGPGTRLTVL.

The chain uses TRBV2 and TRBJ2-7; 8 nucleotides align to TRBD1. Trimming removed 7 bases from V and 2 bases from J; junction bases left unmatched: 10. Germline CDR1 and CDR2: SNHLY and FYNNEI. This CDR3 comprises 15 residues. The CDR3 loop is CASTKDRVRTYEQYF. In DNA form, the CDR3 reads TGTGCCAGCACGAAGGACAGGGTCCGGACCTACGAGCAGTACTTC.

The gene calls are TRBV7-8 and TRBJ2-5, with D perhaps assigned TRBD1 or TRBD2 (6 bases each). CDR1 SGHVS and CDR2 FQNEAQ come from the germline V gene. V lost 3 bases, J lost 1 base, and 12 bases lay in between. The CDR3 contains 15 residues. CDR3 loop: CASSFLGGPQETQYF. In DNA form, the CDR3 reads TGTGCCAGCAGCTTTCTGGGGGGCCCCCAAGAGACCCAGTACTTC.

This rearrangement joins TRBV20-1 to TRBJ1-5; weak D call: TRBD1 (5 bases). The CDR3 contains 16 residues. Trimming shortened V by 4 bases and J by 1 base, and 17 bases separated the two germline ends. Looked up from germline, CDR1 is DFQATT and CDR2 is SNEGSKA (reference sequence). The CDR3 DNA follows: TGCAGTGCTATTTCCAGGGAAGGTTGGAGCAATCAGCCCCAGCATTTT. Its protein is CSAISREGWSNQPQHF.

The chain employs TRBV27 and TRBJ1-2; a weak D match, TRBD1 (6 bases). V was clipped by 4 bases and J by 5 bases, with 23 bases between them. The CDR3 sequence is 17 residues long. CDR1 and CDR2 (germline): MNHEY, SMNVEV (reference sequence). The DNA of the CDR3 is TGTGCCAGCAGTTCCTTTGGTGGGGGCGCGTTGGTTTATGGCTACACCTTC. Protein sequence: CASSSFGGGALVYGYTF.

CDR3 coding DNA: TGTGCCTGGAGTATCGGGACGTCCTACATTTCACCCCTCCACTTT. Translated: CAWSIGTSYISPLHF. V usage is TRBV30 and J usage is TRBJ1-6; tentatively, D is TRBD1 (5 bases). Trimming shortened V by 2 bases and J by 9 bases, and 17 bases separated the two germline ends. From germline, CDR1 is GTSNPN and CDR2 SVGIG (reference sequence). This CDR3 region has 15 residues.

The V call is TRBV15, the J call TRBJ1-2, with D perhaps matching TRBD1 (6 bases). Per germline, CDR1 LNHNV and CDR2 YYDKDF (reference sequence). The CDR3 has 15 residues. Trimming stripped 4 bases from V and 4 bases from J, with 16 bases between. CDR3 bases: TGTGCCACCAGCATATACCGGACAGTTTTCTATGGCTACACCTTC. Residues: CATSIYRTVFYGYTF. Together with reference TRBV15 and TRBJ1-2, the CDR3 gives the full variable domain: DAMVIQNPRYQVTQFGKPVTLSCSQTLNHNVMYWYQQKSSQAPKLLFHYYDKDFNNEADTPDNFQSRRPNTSFCFLDIRSPGLGDTAMYLCATSIYRTVFYGYTFGSGTRLTVV.

The chain combines TRBV20-1 with TRBJ2-1; 9 bases map to TRBD1. Germline CDR1 DFQATT, CDR2 SNEGSKA (reference sequence). The junction had 7 bases not matched to a gene; V was cut back by 6 bases and J by 7 bases. The CDR3 is 13 amino acids. DNA of the CDR3: TGCAGTGCGCCAGGACAGGGGAGGAATGAGCAGTTCTTC. Protein sequence: CSAPGQGRNEQFF.

The CDR3 DNA follows: TGTGCCAGCAGCTTAATTCGGGGGGACAAAAACATTCAGTACTTC. Its protein is CASSLIRGDKNIQYF. V usage is TRBV7-3 and J usage is TRBJ2-4; 7 bases agree with TRBD2. V was clipped by 1 base and J by 3 bases; unmatched bases: 3. The CDR3 has 15 amino acids. Germline V gene lookup returns CDR1 SGHTA and CDR2 FQGTGA.

The count of this clonotype is one. The chain links TRBV7-9 to TRBJ1-1; no clear D. Germline values: CDR1 SEHNR, CDR2 FQNEAQ (reference sequence). The ends were cut back, 6 bases at V and 2 bases at J, with 13 bases in the middle. There are 14 residues in the CDR3. The CDR3 DNA sequence: TGTGCCAGCAGGGCCGAAGTATACAACACTGAAGCTTTCTTT. It yields the protein CASRAEVYNTEAFF.

Details on this clonotype: Sequence at one end of the junction differs from germline and may be a read error. The V and J genes are TRBV7-7 and TRBJ2-5; D ambiguous. This CDR3 region has 12 residues. Germline CDR1 and CDR2: SSHAT and FNYEAQ (reference sequence). CDR3 in DNA: TGTGCTAGCAGCTCAGTAGGAGAGACCCAGTACTTC. This encodes CASSSVGETQYF.

The chain is built from TRBV7-6 and TRBJ1-1; weak D call: TRBD1 (6 bases). CDR3 size: 14 residues. CDR1 and CDR2 from the germline V gene are SGHVS and FNYEAQ. Trimming pared 4 bases from V and 4 bases from J, leaving 13 bases between. The CDR3 is CASSSRGRGTEAFF. The CDR3 region has the DNA TGTGCCAGCAGCTCCAGGGGACGGGGCACTGAAGCTTTCTTT.

The CDR3 sequence is CASSQVAGRNPYEQYF. The CDR3 DNA reads TGTGCCAGCAGCCAAGTCGCGGGGAGAAATCCCTACGAGCAGTACTTC. The rearrangement links TRBV3-1 to TRBJ2-7; D might be TRBD2 (6 bases). V shed 1 base and J shed 2 bases, with 15 bases lying between them. Germline V CDR1 and CDR2: LGHDT, YNNKEL (reference sequence). The CDR3 contains 16 residues.

The rearrangement joins TRBV7-8 to TRBJ2-7; D unclear. V was cut by 5 bases and J by 5 bases, with 13 bases left in between. This CDR3 has 13 amino acids. CDR1 is SGHVS, CDR2 FQNEAQ, per germline. For the CDR3, the DNA is TGTGCCAGCAGCCGTGGCGGATGGGACGAGCAGTACTTC. Translation gives CASSRGGWDEQYF.

The chain uses TRBV10-3 and TRBJ2-5; 7 bases fit TRBD1. Germline V gives CDR1 ENHRY, CDR2 SYGVKD. The V segment lost 2 bases and the J segment 0 bases; nucleotides outside the gene matches: 6. This CDR3 has 16 amino acids. CDR3 nucleotide sequence: TGTGCCATCAGTGAGGTGACAGGGCGTTACCAAGAGACCCAGTACTTC. Translated, it gives CAISEVTGRYQETQYF.

The V and J genes are TRBV2 and TRBJ2-1; D is unresolved. Per the germline V gene, CDR1 is SNHLY and CDR2 is FYNNEI. There are 12 residues in the CDR3. The V gene lost 7 bases and the J gene lost 1 base, with 5 bases spanning the gap. CDR3 DNA: TGTGCCAGCAAATATTCCTACAATGAGCAGTTCTTC. Encoded protein: CASKYSYNEQFF.

This rearrangement joins TRBV27 to TRBJ2-7, with 7 bases that match TRBD1. CDR3 length: 15 residues. The germline CDR1 and CDR2 sequences are MNHEY and SMNVEV (reference sequence). The V and J ends lost 5 bases and 2 bases, in that order; junction bases with no gene match: 9. The CDR3 DNA reads TGTGCCAGCAGTCTCGACAGGGTAGGGGCCTACGAGCAGTACTTC. Amino acid sequence: CASSLDRVGAYEQYF.

Comments on this clonotype: A read error may produce the germline difference seen at one junction end. The J gene is TRBJ2-5, the V gene TRBV9; TRBD2 might be the D (6 bases). Germline V gives CDR1 SGDLS, CDR2 YYNGEE. This CDR3 has 15 amino acids. The DNA of the CDR3 is TGCGCCAGCAGTCCAAGCGGGCCCCCGGGGGAGACCCAGTACTTC. This codes for CASSPSGPPGETQYF.

This chain joins TRBV18 and TRBJ2-3; 9 bases align to TRBD2. This CDR3 is built from 20 residues. In germline, CDR1 is KGHSH, CDR2 LQKENI. The trim removed 0 bases at V and 5 bases at J, leaving 18 bases unmatched. Here the CDR3 reads CASSPPERGFSGGPVDTQYF. CDR3 DNA: TGTGCCAGCTCACCACCCGAGAGGGGTTTCAGCGGGGGGCCAGTAGATACGCAGTATTTT.

The chain employs TRBV6-1 and TRBJ2-5; 11 positions match TRBD2. V lost 4 bases and J lost 5; bases outside the gene matches: 6. CDR1 is MNHNS and CDR2 is SASEGT in the germline V gene. This CDR3 is built from 15 residues. CDR3 bases: TGTGCCAGCAGTGGAGTAGCGGGGGGGCCTGAGACCCAGTACTTC. Translated: CASSGVAGGPETQYF.

This clonotype was seen only once. CDR3 coding DNA: TGTGCCAGCAGTTTATATCTAGGAAATCAGCCCCAGCATTTT. Amino acids: CASSLYLGNQPQHF. The chain recombines TRBV27 with TRBJ1-5; D is ambiguous. The V gene's germline CDR1 is MNHEY and CDR2 SMNVEV (reference sequence). The CDR3 is 14 amino acids. Trimming cost V 1 base and J 4 bases, with 8 bases left between them.

The chain combines TRBV6-2 or TRBV6-3 with TRBJ2-3; a possible D gene is TRBD1 (5 bases). Germline CDR1 is MNHEY and CDR2 is SVGEGT. Trimming removed 7 bases at V and 2 bases at J, with 10 bases between. The CDR3 has 13 amino acids. The CDR3 reads CASKYGHTDTQYF. CDR3 bases: TGTGCCAGCAAATACGGACACACAGATACGCAGTATTTT.